The clone carrying this T cell receptor (beta chain) was observed a few times. Antigen unknown. The source of the sample is a study of T cells after yellow fever vaccination. Study context: Researchers used SMART-Seq v4 Ultra Low Input to prepare fractions that had low cell numbers.

Study-level findings and limits: Among primary-vaccination clones, most reappeared after the booster, at about 95% for CD4 and under 90% for CD8.

This CDR3 has 16 amino acids. Germline values: CDR1 MGHRA, CDR2 YSYEKL. V was cut by 0 bases and J by 7 bases, with 15 bases left in between. In TCRdb, the 5' RACE reads were re-called with MiXCR into one record per CDR3 protein. The sample shows 180,000 or so distinct CDR3 sequences, 8% to 13% of them seen only once. The receptor was derived from a man younger than 30 who received the YFV17D yellow fever vaccine. The chain recombines TRBV4-1 with TRBJ1-4; D unclear. The input for sequencing was CD8+ T cells sorted from PBMCs, taken 15 days after the yellow fever booster vaccination. CDR3: CASSQDPGAGGEKLFF. The CDR3 DNA reads TGCGCCAGCAGCCAAGATCCAGGCGCCGGCGGTGAAAAACTGTTTTTT.